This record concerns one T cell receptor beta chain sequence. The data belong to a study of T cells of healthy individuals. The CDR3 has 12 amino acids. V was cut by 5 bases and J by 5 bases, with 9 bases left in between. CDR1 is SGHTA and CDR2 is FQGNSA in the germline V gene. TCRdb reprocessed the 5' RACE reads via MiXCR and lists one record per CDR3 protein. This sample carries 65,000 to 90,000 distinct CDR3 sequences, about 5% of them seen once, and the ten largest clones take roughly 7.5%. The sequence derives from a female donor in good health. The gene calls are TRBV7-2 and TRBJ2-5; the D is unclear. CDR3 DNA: TGTGCCAGCAGCCTTTCCTGGGAGACCCAGTACTTC. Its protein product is CASSLSWETQYF.